This TCR beta chain was identified during a study of cytomegalovirus exposure and HLA in healthy donors (dated by TCRdb to 2016 to 2017). In terms of the full investigation: In an earlier analysis of approximately 640 of the donors, 276 Gb of sequence data and approximately 100 million unique TCR beta sequences from 150 million to 200 million T cells were reported. An early release that covered about 600 HLA-typed donors contained approximately 300 gigabases of sequencing data and tens of millions of unique TCR sequences. Of the 398 genotyped donors, 70% to 90% were placed in the genetic ancestry cluster associated with self-reported Caucasian donors. The study aimed to test whether cataloging public T cell receptors could reveal signatures of past pathogen exposure. The T cell repertoires of roughly 660 subjects were profiled by immunosequencing and related to cytomegalovirus serostatus. A separate validation cohort of roughly 130 different subjects was used in addition to the roughly 640-subject first cohort. To predict cytomegalovirus infection status, the study combined high-throughput TCR immunosequencing, statistical association of individual TCRs with disease status, and machine learning. In a later analysis, previously published TCR beta repertoires from 550 to 700 donors were re-analyzed and high-resolution HLA genotyping was added so that TCR occurrence patterns could be studied. Rather than using new phenotypic data, the later analysis identified candidate immune exposures from TCR beta sequences and from how often those sequences occurred across donors. To decide whether each TCR beta V gene segment behaved as functional or pseudogenic, an earlier analysis of some 540 of the donors relied on high-throughput TCR beta sequencing. Donor age, sex, ethnicity and CMV serostatus were compiled alongside the repertoire data. In a later genetic analysis, genome-wide SNP genotypes for about 55% of the 666 donors were used, and that subset was treated as a discovery cohort. All discovery cohort repertoires had been generated on a single sequencing platform. HLA typing included class I and class II loci at four-digit resolution. The number of typed donors differed by locus: roughly 620-640 for A, B, C, DRB1 and DQB1; approximately 520 for DQA1; approximately 610 for DPA1; and 400 to 480 for DPB1. Five DR-DQ haplotypes were treated as single units for association and clustering because of strong linkage in the cohort. Among roughly 400 genotyped donors of the cohort, an average of about 240,000 unique TCR beta nucleotide sequences was sequenced per donor, of which roughly 17% were non-productive.

Here V drops 2 bases and J drops 1 base, and the junction holds 9 bases not matched to any gene. For CDR1 and CDR2, the germline V gene (reference sequence) lists MNHEY and SMNVEV. The CDR3 goes from the cysteine to the phenylalanine over 17 residues. Only the CDR3 part of the read is kept: 51 bases, read in frame from the first base. What the authors observed across the whole study: According to a later analysis, most CMV-associated TCR beta chains appeared to be HLA-restricted, and the HLA associations seemed to be driven largely by CMV exposure. In an earlier analysis of 587 of the donors, most TCR beta V segments were observed in productive rearrangements about 90% or about 30% of the time, broadly matching IMGT annotations. A later genetic analysis associated a missense DCLRE1C variant with V-gene and J-gene trimming of TCR beta chains, and an independent cohort replicated the association. The study listed over 150 TCR beta chains as associated with cytomegalovirus. A further reported finding was that TCR beta sequences accurately predicted the HLA-A and HLA-B alleles for most subjects in the first cohort. A cluster of highly shared sequence variants was judged likely to be a technical artifact of the sequencing pipeline. HLA typing was unavailable for some donors at each locus, so association tests used only the typed subset. Correlated functional status among segregating V segments might reflect linkage disequilibrium, but an unknown experimental factor could not be ruled out. The presence/absence analyses assumed that sequencing depth was roughly uniform across donors, and that assumption may not be true. The classifier was reported to diagnose cytomegalovirus status with high specificity and sensitivity in both the original and validation cohorts. The authors suggested that the approach could potentially be extended to other disease states and immunological phenotypes. In a later analysis, HLA-associated TCR beta chains were found to be more clonally expanded and to have lower generation probabilities than equally common non-associated chains. Strong co-occurrence of HLA alleles, especially DR and DQ, made assigning TCR associations to individual alleles difficult. In this cohort, only TCR beta chains were sequenced, and detectable features were limited by the absence of alpha or paired-chain data. Compared with the 666-donor mean, donors in an Asian-associated ancestry cluster had fewer N-insertions in productive TCRs, according to a later genetic analysis. Most TCR sequences were seen in very few donors, while some public TCRs were found in many individuals. Approximately 16 rarely observed V segments, including chromosome 9 orphons, were excluded from the earlier analysis of a few hundred of the donors because counts were too low. The 87-base-pair reads could not distinguish some IMGT-functional V segments, including TRBV6-2 and TRBV6-3, so those segments were excluded. Specific HLA alleles were associated with 15,000 to 20,000 TCR beta sequences at a false discovery rate of 0.05 in a later analysis. A few of the identified cytomegalovirus-associated TCR beta chains were confirmed in vitro to be specific for cytomegalovirus antigens. In a later analysis, the rate of TCR association differed among HLA loci, with DRB1 alleles having the most associated TCRs and HLA-C alleles having the fewest. CMV serostatus was the only immune exposure information available for the cohort. According to a later analysis, parvovirus B19, influenza, CMV and Epstein-Barr virus appeared linked to several top co-occurrence clusters.

To prepare the library, the immunoSEQ multiplex PCR assay was applied. For the multiplex PCR, a mixture combining 60 forward primers for TCR Vbeta segments and 13 reverse primers for TCR Jbeta segments was used. Amplification of the CDR3 region of rearranged TCR beta genes was performed with a multiplex PCR assay on genomic DNA. The Illumina HiSeq System was used to sequence the amplified TCR beta libraries as 87-base-pair reads. The study's processing was this. A later analysis counted approximately 84 million unique TCR beta chains across the 640 or so repertoires, and 9.5 million to 11 million of these chains were shared by at least two donors. Raw reads were error-corrected and collapsed into unique sequences with a nearest-neighbor algorithm that merged closely related sequences to remove PCR and sequencing errors. To assign V, D and J gene segments, CDR3 sequences were aligned to IMGT reference sequences. For a sequence to be retained, at least a six-nucleotide match to both a V gene segment and a J gene segment was required. Rearrangements were called productive when the CDR3 lacked stop codons and stayed in frame with V and J; all others were non-productive. Following IMGT convention, CDR3 was defined as the stretch from the second conserved V-encoded cysteine to the conserved J-encoded phenylalanine. In an earlier analysis of 587 of the donors, sequences lacking an unambiguous match to a single V gene segment were excluded. In an earlier analysis of approximately 500 of the donors, a V segment was called functional when productive rearrangements were above 56.7%, and segregating when the standard deviation between donors exceeded 5%. A statistical classification framework was developed to diagnose cytomegalovirus status using the catalog of TCR beta chain sequences. In a later analysis, TCR nucleotide sequences were compared against IMGT/GENE-DB human TR gene sequences so that V and J genes could be assigned. In a later analysis, CDR3 sequences and most-parsimonious VDJ recombination scenarios were assigned using the TCRdist pipeline. In a later analysis, each TCR beta chain was defined by its CDR3 amino acid sequence together with its V-gene family, and reads without a unique V-gene family were excluded. As a way to deal with suspected cross-contamination and a sequencing artifact, a later analysis dropped roughly 600 nucleotide sequences that were highly shared and had low generation probability. In a later analysis, a clonal expansion index for each public chain was calculated from normalized within-repertoire ranks of inferred template counts. In a later analysis, generation probabilities were computed using a VDJ recombination model fitted to out-of-frame rearrangements, and the results were checked against IGoR. A later analysis scored TCR-TCR, TCR-HLA and TCR-CMV co-occurrence with hypergeometric tests, applying a repertoire-size bias correction to TCR pairs. In a later analysis, false discovery rates were estimated by permuting HLA or CMV assignments 20 times. In a later analysis, co-occurring TCRs were grouped with DBSCAN, and TCRdist sequence similarity was added when clustering was performed within HLA-allele-positive subsets. Repertoires with fewer than 30,000 or more than 120,000 public chains, plus five repertoires with anomalous nucleotide sharing, were excluded from co-occurrence clustering. In TCRdb, the immuneACCESS table is reduced to in-frame sequences with V and J assigned. These tables do not hold every clone; where another copy was compared, an unresolved V gene accounts for under half, and the others remain unexplained. For V, J and clone size, that table is used; D and trimming come from the DNA. The sample contains more than 95,000 clones, approximately 70% of them found a single time. The ten largest clones represent roughly 3.3% of the sample.

To note about this clone: Its antigen is currently not known. Within one base of it there is no much larger clone, and no base qualities were kept.

The cohort comprised 710 or so healthy bone marrow donors. At the time of sampling, every cohort member was nominally healthy, though immune exposures that went unrecorded were likely present. The donor tested CMV seronegative and was one of the 352 seronegative cohort members. Every donor gave a peripheral blood sample, and the peripheral blood mononuclear cells from that sample were used for TCR beta sequencing. The Qiagen DNeasy Blood Extraction Kit was used to extract genomic DNA from the blood cell samples. This clonotype was obtained from a woman aged 50 to 60 in good health and CMV-seronegative. The sample consisted of PBMCs. The rearrangement joined TRBV27 to TRBJ1-2, and TRBD1 matches 8 of the central bases. The nucleotide sequence reads as follows: TGTGCCAGCAGTTTAGCGGGACAGGAACGTTTTAACTATGGCTACACCTTC. Translated, this is CASSLAGQERFNYGYTF.